The source of this T cell receptor (beta chain) is a study of graft-versus-host responses after intestinal transplantation. Study-level information: Recipients received multivisceral, liver-intestinal, or isolated intestinal transplants. Anti-thymocyte globulin was used for induction in all recipients, who then took tacrolimus and steroids for 2 to 4 years. General observations from the study: Detection of GvH clones occurred in recipient marrow, and some had their first appearance in ileum or blood.

About this clone itself: Its antigen is undetermined.

The V segment lost 3 bases and the J segment 4 bases; nucleotides outside the gene matches: 8. Per germline, CDR1 MGHDK and CDR2 SYGVNS. CDR3 length: 15 amino acids. Some clones are missing from TCRdb's copy, which holds only in-frame ones; the method was immunoSEQ multiplex PCR. The table includes over 100,000 clones, about 92% detected once. This TCR came from a human donor who was the organ donor for an intestinal transplant. The sample was unstimulated CD4+ T cells sorted from spleen or lymph node cells, taken before transplant. This chain joins TRBV25-1 and TRBJ2-5; 7 bases map to TRBD2. The CDR3 DNA reads TGTGCCAGCAGTGACAATACAGCGGGGAGAGAGACCCAGTACTTC. The encoded protein is CASSDNTAGRETQYF.